The 20 T cell receptor beta chains below were found in one sample sequenced in a study of blood T cell repertoires in COVID-19. The protocol was immunoSEQ multiplex PCR, while the TCRdb copy is restricted to in-frame clones and leaves out a portion. The repertoire has 100,000 to 150,000 clones, 88% of them found once; the top ten carry less than 2%. Sequencing was done on a sample of peripheral blood. The receptors were gathered from a human donor in a cohort sampled during active COVID-19.

The genes are TRBV6-5 and TRBJ2-7; D perhaps matches TRBD2 (7 bases). V was cut by 4 bases and J by 4 bases, with 20 bases left in between. The CDR3 is 16 residues long. Germline lookup yields CDR1 MNHEY and CDR2 SVGAGI. The CDR3 sequence is CASSFSRQDGGYEQYF. For the CDR3, the DNA is TGTGCCAGCAGTTTCTCTAGACAGGACGGGGGGTACGAGCAGTACTTC.

The genes are TRBV7-9 and TRBJ2-1; tentatively, D is TRBD1 (6 bases). Trimming left V 10 bases short and J 5 bases short, with 18 bases between. The CDR3 consists of 14 residues. Per the germline V gene, CDR1 is SEHNR and CDR2 is FQNEAQ (reference sequence). The CDR3 reads CATDLGGLNNEQFF. Written as DNA, the CDR3 is TGTGCCACCGACCTTGGGGGCCTGAACAATGAGCAGTTCTTC. Full variable domain (rest looked up from reference TRBV7-9 and TRBJ2-1): DTGVSQNPRHKITKRGQNVTFRCDPISEHNRLYWYRQTLGQGPEFLTYFQNEAQLEKSRLLSDRFSAERPKGSFSTLEIQRTEQGDSAMYLCATDLGGLNNEQFFGPGTRLTVL.

A remark on this clone: Other DNA variants within this sample encode the same CDR3. The V gene is TRBV3-1 (or the pseudogene TRBV3-2), the J gene TRBJ2-7, with TRBD2 identical over 14 bases. The V gene's germline CDR1 is LGHDT and CDR2 YNNKEL (reference sequence). Trimming cost V 2 bases and J 1 base; bases outside gene matches: 4. The CDR3 consists of 17 residues. The CDR3 sequence is CASSQRTSGRSSYEQYF. The CDR3, as DNA: TGTGCCAGCAGCCAACGGACTAGCGGGAGGAGTTCCTACGAGCAGTACTTC.

J is TRBJ2-7 and V is TRBV6-5; TRBD2 matches 9 bases. CDR1 and CDR2 (germline): MNHEY, SVGAGI. V trimming: 5 bases; J trimming: 3 bases; junction bases outside the gene matches: 2. The length of the CDR3 is 13 residues. The CDR3: CASSRLAVYEQYF. The CDR3 DNA follows: TGTGCCAGCAGTAGACTAGCGGTCTACGAGCAGTACTTC.

V and J are TRBV10-3 and TRBJ2-7, with 10 bases fitting TRBD1. CDR1 ENHRY and CDR2 SYGVKD come from the germline V gene. After removal of 8 bases from V and 5 bases from J, the junction contained 3 bases not matched to a gene. CDR3 size: 12 residues. The CDR3 DNA follows: TGTGCCATCGGGGACAGGGGAGACGAGCAGTACTTC. Protein product: CAIGDRGDEQYF.

CDR3 loop: CASSRGFQRGPYNEQFF. The CDR3 DNA follows: TGCGCCAGCAGCAGAGGGTTTCAGCGGGGTCCATACAATGAGCAGTTCTTC. V gene TRBV5-1 combines with J gene TRBJ2-1; 7 bases line up with TRBD2. This CDR3 is built from 17 residues. Germline V lookup: CDR1 SGHRS, CDR2 YFSETQ. Trimming cost V 4 bases and J 4 bases; bases outside gene matches: 14.

Concerning this clone: The junction departs from germline at one end; a sequencing error may be responsible. The V and J genes are TRBV7-7 and TRBJ2-5; 10 bases are a match to TRBD1. Germline V lookup: CDR1 SSHAT, CDR2 FNYEAQ (reference sequence). The CDR3 has 16 residues. The CDR3 region has the DNA TGTGCTAGCAGCGCCACCGGGACAGGGGTGATAGGGACCCAGTACTTC. This codes for CASSATGTGVIGTQYF.

The chain has TRBV5-1 and TRBJ1-4; D is possibly TRBD1 (6 bases). V shed 0 bases and J shed 7 bases, with 10 bases lying between them. CDR1 is SGHRS and CDR2 is YFSETQ in the germline V gene. CDR3 length: 14 residues. CDR3 in DNA: TGCGCCAGCAGCTTGGCGGGGGGCGCTGAAAAACTGTTTTTT. Protein: CASSLAGGAEKLFF.

The chain is built from TRBV11-2 and TRBJ1-2; D ambiguous. Deletions cut 1 base from V and 6 bases from J, with 9 bases between. Germline V CDR1 and CDR2: SGHAT, FQNNGV. The CDR3 spans 13 residues. The CDR3 coding sequence is TGTGCCAGCAGCTTAGGGGCAGGTCATGGCTACACCTTC. It translates to CASSLGAGHGYTF.

This sequence joins TRBV25-1 and TRBJ2-4; perhaps TRBD1 as D (5 bases). The CDR3 contains 17 residues. The germline V and J ends were trimmed by 1 base and 0 bases, with 13 bases remaining between them. From germline, CDR1 is MGHDK and CDR2 SYGVNS. The CDR3 DNA follows: TGTGCCAGCAGTGAATCTAAGGGGCGTCTAGCCAAAAACATTCAGTACTTC. The encoded protein is CASSESKGRLAKNIQYF.

This chain connects TRBV7-9 to TRBJ2-1; maybe TRBD1 (5 bases). Trimming took off 8 bases at V and 9 bases at J, with 14 bases between the two ends. The CDR3 loop spans 12 amino acids. CDR1 and CDR2 from the germline V gene are SEHNR and FQNEAQ (reference sequence). CDR3 coding DNA: TGTGCCAGCGGGGCGGTCTTCGGTGAGCAGTTCTTC. It encodes CASGAVFGEQFF.

The rearrangement links TRBV6-6 to TRBJ2-7; perhaps TRBD1 as D (6 bases). Trimming stripped 5 bases from V and 0 bases from J, with 14 bases between. The CDR3 is 15 residues long. The germline V gene has CDR1 MNHNY and CDR2 SVGAGI (reference sequence). CDR3 sequence (DNA): TGTGCCAGCAGTCCACAGGGTATGGGCTCCTACGAGCAGTACTTC. Translated: CASSPQGMGSYEQYF.

This rearrangement joins TRBV7-2 to TRBJ1-2; D is perhaps TRBD1 (5 bases). Germline CDR1 reads SGHTA; CDR2 reads FQGNSA. V lost 6 bases, J lost 8 bases, and 16 bases lay in between. CDR3 size: 13 residues. The CDR3 loop reads CASSQAWGEGYTF. In nucleotides, the CDR3 is TGTGCCAGCAGTCAGGCCTGGGGGGAAGGCTACACCTTC.

V usage is TRBV2 and J usage is TRBJ2-2; 7 bases are a match to TRBD1. Trimming removed 7 bases from V and 0 bases from J; junction bases left unmatched: 5. From germline, CDR1 is SNHLY and CDR2 FYNNEI. The CDR3 length is 15 residues. In DNA, the CDR3 is TGTGCCAGCACTAGAGACAGGGCGAACACCGGGGAGCTGTTTTTT. Amino acids: CASTRDRANTGELFF.

This chain links TRBV5-4 with TRBJ2-5, with D unresolved. The V gene lost 0 bases and the J gene lost 1 base, with 13 bases spanning the gap. Germline V gene data show CDR1 as SGHNT and CDR2 as YYREEE (reference sequence). The CDR3 loop spans 16 amino acids. The CDR3 sequence is CASSLGAGSFQETQYF. DNA for the CDR3: TGTGCCAGCAGCTTGGGGGCAGGTAGTTTCCAAGAGACCCAGTACTTC.

As to this clone: The same CDR3 also results from other DNA sequences found in this sample. This chain links TRBV4-1 with TRBJ2-3; 8 bases line up with TRBD2. Looked up from germline, CDR1 is MGHRA and CDR2 is YSYEKL. The V and J ends lost 0 bases and 3 bases, in that order; junction bases with no gene match: 8. The CDR3 has 17 residues. The CDR3 protein is CASSQESGRAETDTQYF. For the CDR3, the DNA is TGCGCCAGCAGCCAAGAATCCGGGAGGGCCGAAACAGATACGCAGTATTTT.

V usage is TRBV4-2 and J usage is TRBJ2-1; 8 bases match TRBD2. CDR1 and CDR2 from the germline V gene are LGHNA and YNFKEQ. This CDR3 has 13 amino acids. V shed 1 base and J 7 bases; nucleotides not matched to a gene: 0. The CDR3 bases are TGTGCCAGCAGCCAAGGACTAGCGAATGAGCAGTTCTTC. This codes for CASSQGLANEQFF.

The V gene is TRBV15, the J gene TRBJ2-3; D ambiguous. Deletions cut 5 bases from V and 0 bases from J, with 12 bases between. The CDR3 has 15 residues. Germline V gene sequence: CDR1 LNHNV, CDR2 YYDKDF (reference sequence). The CDR3 loop is CATSQKSGSTDTQYF. The CDR3 DNA reads TGTGCCACCAGCCAAAAGTCCGGGAGCACAGATACGCAGTATTTT.

This clone was found a few times. The rearrangement uses TRBV27 and TRBJ2-7; 7 bases line up with TRBD2. Trimming cost V 1 base and J 4 bases; bases outside gene matches: 1. Germline values: CDR1 MNHEY, CDR2 SMNVEV (reference sequence). CDR3 length equals 13 residues. CDR3 in amino acids: CASSLWGGYEQYF. In DNA form, the CDR3 reads TGTGCCAGCAGTTTATGGGGGGGTTACGAGCAGTACTTC.

The rearrangement uses TRBV28 and TRBJ2-6, with 7 bases identical to TRBD1. V trimming: 6 bases; J trimming: 2 bases; junction bases outside the gene matches: 10. The CDR3 length is 17 residues. Germline values: CDR1 MDHEN, CDR2 SYDVKM. The CDR3 here is CASSRRGLRTGANVLTF. In DNA, the CDR3 is TGTGCCAGCAGCCGCAGGGGGTTGAGGACTGGGGCCAACGTCCTGACTTTC.